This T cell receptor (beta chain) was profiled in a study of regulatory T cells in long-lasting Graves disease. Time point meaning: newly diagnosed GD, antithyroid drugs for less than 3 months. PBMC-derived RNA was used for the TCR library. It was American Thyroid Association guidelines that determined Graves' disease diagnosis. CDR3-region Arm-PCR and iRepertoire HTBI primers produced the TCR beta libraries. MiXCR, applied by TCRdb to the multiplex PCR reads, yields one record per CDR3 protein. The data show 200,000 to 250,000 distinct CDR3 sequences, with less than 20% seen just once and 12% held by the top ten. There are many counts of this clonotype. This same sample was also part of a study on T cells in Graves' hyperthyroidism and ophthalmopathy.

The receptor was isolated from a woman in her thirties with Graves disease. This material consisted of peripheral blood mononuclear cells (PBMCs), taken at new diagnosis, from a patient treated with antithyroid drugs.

The CDR3 sequence: CASSLVLALNNEQFF. The CDR3 nucleotides are TGTGCCAGCAGCTTAGTTCTAGCGTTGAACAATGAGCAGTTCTTC. The rearrangement links TRBV7-2 to TRBJ2-1, with TRBD2 as a possible D gene (6 bases). CDR1 and CDR2 (germline): SGHTA, FQGNSA. V lost 1 base to trimming and J lost 5 bases, with 12 bases between them. The CDR3 has 15 amino acids.